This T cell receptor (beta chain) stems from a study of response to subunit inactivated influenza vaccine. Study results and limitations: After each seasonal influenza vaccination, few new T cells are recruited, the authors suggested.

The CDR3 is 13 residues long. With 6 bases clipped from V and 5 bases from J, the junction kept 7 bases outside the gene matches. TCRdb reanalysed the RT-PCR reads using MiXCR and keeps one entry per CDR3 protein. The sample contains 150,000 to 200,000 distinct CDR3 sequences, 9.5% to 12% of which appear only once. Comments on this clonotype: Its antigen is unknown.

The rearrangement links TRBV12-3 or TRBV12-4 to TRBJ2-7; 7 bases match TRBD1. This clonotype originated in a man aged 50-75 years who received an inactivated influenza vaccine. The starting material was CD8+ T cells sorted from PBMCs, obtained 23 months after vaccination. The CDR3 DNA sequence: TGTGCCAGCAGAGGAGACAGGGCCCACGAGCAGTACTTC. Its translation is CASRGDRAHEQYF.